The entry that follows covers one TCR beta chain sequence. The data derive from a study of blood T cell repertoires in COVID-19. Study in general: Samples came from the United States, Italy and Spain, spanning acute and convalescent COVID-19. The cDNA or gDNA used as material had been derived from T cells, B-cell-depleted T cells, or PBMCs.

From germline, CDR1 is MNHNS and CDR2 SASEGT. J was trimmed by 4 bases and V by 3 bases; bases with no gene match: 9. This CDR3 contains 15 residues. Original methodology: For nucleated cells, counts were estimated from reference gene primer amplification. Assay used: immunoSEQ multiplex PCR; TCRdb lists only in-frame clones, some missing. The DNA gave D and trimming, while V, J and clone size come from that table. The table records roughly 250,000 clones, around 81% of them present only once. This chain links TRBV6-1 with TRBJ2-7, with 7 bases aligning to TRBD1. The specimen was peripheral blood. The clonotype comes from a man aged 45 to 65 with active or convalescent COVID-19. The CDR3 bases are TGTGCCAGCAGTGACAGGGGGAATTGGGTGTACGAGCAGTACTTC. Its translation is CASSDRGNWVYEQYF.